These T cell receptor beta chains were read from a single sample in a study of cytomegalovirus exposure and HLA in healthy donors. Generated by immunoSEQ multiplex PCR, the TCRdb table keeps only in-frame clones and is missing some. This sample has 150,000 to 200,000 clones; 62% occur once, and the top ten carry around 3%. Sequenced material: PBMCs. These TCRs come from a man in his forties in good health and CMV-seronegative. The CDR3 runs from the conserved cysteine through the conserved F or W. Each record gives: J gene, D gene, V gene, clone size, CDR3 protein, CDR3 DNA. The D gene is left open where the match is weak. Not every row has a clone size; where given, it reads once, few, many or a size class.

TRBJ2-2 | TRBD2 | TRBV7-9 | few | CASSPVAGGTGELFF | TGTGCCAGCAGCCCCGTCGCGGGGGGCACCGGGGAGCTGTTTTTT
TRBJ2-7 | - | TRBV5-6 | - | CASSPQGDPEQYF | TGTGCCAGCAGCCCACAGGGAGACCCCGAGCAGTACTTC
TRBJ2-1 | - | TRBV6-1 | - | CASSMTASFYNEQFF | TGTGCCAGCAGCATGACAGCTTCCTTCTACAATGAGCAGTTCTTC
TRBJ1-2 | - | TRBV4-1 | - | CASSQGSGDGYTF | TGCGCCAGCAGCCAAGGGTCCGGGGATGGCTACACCTTC
TRBJ1-4 | TRBD1 | TRBV5-1 | few | CASRPFDRGGEKLFF | TGCGCCAGCAGACCCTTCGACAGGGGAGGTGAAAAACTGTTTTTT
TRBJ1-1 | - | TRBV11-3 | - | CASTEANTEAFF | TGTGCCAGCACCGAAGCGAACACTGAAGCTTTCTTT
TRBJ2-2 | TRBD1 | TRBV5-1 | once | CASSLGGQGNTGELFF | TGCGCCAGCAGCTTGGGGGGACAGGGGAACACCGGGGAGCTGTTTTTT
TRBJ2-6 | - | TRBV11-2 | few | CASSSNSGANVLTF | TGTGCCAGCAGCTCAAACTCTGGGGCCAACGTCCTGACTTTC
TRBJ1-5 | - | TRBV6-1 | - | CASSDGQPQHF | TGTGCCAGCAGTGACGGTCAGCCCCAGCATTTT
TRBJ2-3 | TRBD2 | TRBV30 | - | CAWSSGTSGTFTDTQYF | TGTGCCTGGAGTTCCGGGACTAGCGGGACCTTCACAGATACGCAGTATTTT
TRBJ2-1 | TRBD2 | TRBV7-2 | few | CASSLPSGGFDNEQFF | TGTGCCAGCAGCCTCCCTAGCGGGGGGTTTGACAATGAGCAGTTCTTC
TRBJ2-5 | - | TRBV9 | once | CASSVAGSFGGETQYF | TGTGCCAGCAGCGTAGCCGGGAGTTTCGGCGGGGAGACCCAGTACTTC
TRBJ1-1 | TRBD1 | TRBV5-1 | - | CASSPGQGGEAFF | TGCGCCAGCAGCCCAGGACAGGGCGGTGAAGCTTTCTTT
TRBJ1-5 | - | TRBV28 | - | CASSYSGNQPQHF | TGTGCCAGCAGCTACTCAGGGAATCAGCCCCAGCATTTT
TRBJ2-2 | TRBD2 | TRBV27 | few | CASRTSGGRELFF | TGTGCCAGCCGGACTAGCGGGGGCAGGGAGCTGTTTTTT
TRBJ1-2 | - | TRBV6-4 | - | CASSSSWRRPYGYTF | TGTGCCAGCAGTAGCAGCTGGCGGAGGCCCTATGGCTACACCTTC
TRBJ2-7 | - | TRBV6-6 | few | CASSYSGDYEQYF | TGTGCCAGCAGTTACTCGGGAGACTACGAGCAGTACTTC
TRBJ1-5 | TRBD1 | TRBV30 | few | CAWIGQGCFMSNQPQHF | TGTGCCTGGATCGGACAGGGGTGTTTCATGAGCAATCAGCCCCAGCATTTT
TRBJ2-3 | - | TRBV6-1 | once | CASINEGTDTQYF | TGTGCCAGCATTAATGAGGGCACAGATACGCAGTATTTT
TRBJ2-7 | TRBD2 | TRBV19 | - | CASSIESGTSGKNYEQYF | TGTGCCAGTAGTATAGAATCCGGGACTAGCGGGAAAAACTACGAGCAGTACTTC
TRBJ2-2 | - | TRBV7-9 | once | CASSLFGASAGELFF | TGTGCCAGCAGCTTATTTGGGGCTAGCGCCGGGGAGCTGTTTTTT
TRBJ2-3 | TRBD2 | TRBV27 | - | CASSPPGLAGLGDTQYF | TGTGCCAGCAGTCCCCCGGGACTAGCGGGGTTGGGAGATACGCAGTATTTT
TRBJ1-2 | TRBD1 | TRBV5-1 | - | CASSLGQGVSGYTF | TGCGCCAGCAGCTTAGGACAGGGGGTATCCGGCTACACCTTC
TRBJ1-1 | - | TRBV27 | - | CASSLYRGTEAFF | TGTGCCAGCAGCCTGTACAGAGGGACTGAAGCTTTCTTT
TRBJ2-1 | TRBD2 | TRBV6-6 | few | CASSYVGTSGSPEQFF | TGTGCCAGCAGTTACGTCGGGACTAGCGGTTCTCCCGAGCAGTTCTTC
TRBJ2-1 | - | TRBV6-5 | - | CASNDRGEQFF | TGTGCCAGCAATGATCGGGGGGAGCAGTTCTTC
TRBJ2-7 | TRBD2 | TRBV7-2 | - | CASSWGTSGRSEQYF | TGTGCCAGCAGCTGGGGGACTAGCGGGAGGTCCGAGCAGTACTTC
TRBJ2-5 | - | TRBV29-1 | - | CSVVRWQGGQETQYF | TGCAGCGTTGTACGGTGGCAGGGGGGACAAGAGACCCAGTACTTC
TRBJ2-5 | - | TRBV9 | - | CASSSADQETQYF | TGTGCCAGCAGCTCAGCGGATCAAGAGACCCAGTACTTC
TRBJ1-5 | TRBD1 | TRBV6-1 | - | CASRTPTGGRAQHF | TGTGCCAGCAGGACCCCCACAGGGGGTCGGGCCCAGCATTTT
TRBJ2-1 | TRBD1 | TRBV14 | few | CASSRRLKMPGQGTTLAYNEQFF | TGTGCCAGCAGCCGCAGGCTAAAAATGCCGGGACAGGGGACCACTCTTGCCTACAATGAGCAGTTCTTC
TRBJ1-5 | TRBD1 | TRBV7-2 | - | CASSSQTGYPQPQHF | TGTGCCAGCAGCTCCCAGACAGGGTACCCACAGCCCCAGCATTTT
TRBJ1-5 | - | TRBV27 | - | CASSLNRYQPQHF | TGTGCCAGCAGTTTGAACAGATATCAGCCCCAGCATTTT
TRBJ2-7 | - | TRBV6-5 | - | CASSYSPYEQYF | TGTGCCAGCAGTTACTCACCCTACGAGCAGTACTTC
TRBJ2-2 | TRBD2 | TRBV7-2 | - | CASSPGLAYPGELFF | TGTGCCAGCAGCCCGGGACTAGCTTACCCCGGGGAGCTGTTTTTT
TRBJ1-1 | TRBD1 | TRBV5-1 | - | CASSPGQGDTEAFF | TGCGCCAGCAGCCCCGGACAGGGAGACACTGAAGCTTTCTTT
TRBJ2-5 | TRBD2 | TRBV2 | - | CASLTSGDHQETQYF | TGTGCCAGCCTGACTAGCGGGGATCATCAAGAGACCCAGTACTTC
TRBJ1-3 | TRBD1 | TRBV2 | - | CASSPRTGGNTIYF | TGTGCCAGCAGTCCCAGGACAGGTGGAAACACCATATATTTT
TRBJ2-2 | TRBD2 | TRBV7-3 | few | CASSSRTSGNTGELFF | TGTGCCAGCAGCTCACGGACTAGCGGGAACACCGGGGAGCTGTTTTTT
TRBJ2-7 | TRBD1 | TRBV18 | - | CASSPPGGQGSSPYEQYF | TGTGCCAGCTCACCCCCCGGCGGACAGGGGAGTTCCCCATACGAGCAGTACTTC
TRBJ1-1 | TRBD1 | TRBV9 | - | CASSPRPGTGGTEAFF | TGTGCCAGCAGCCCCCGCCCCGGGACAGGGGGCACTGAAGCTTTCTTT
TRBJ2-7 | - | TRBV13 | - | CASSPLQRHEQYF | TGTGCCAGCAGCCCCCTCCAGCGCCACGAGCAGTACTTC